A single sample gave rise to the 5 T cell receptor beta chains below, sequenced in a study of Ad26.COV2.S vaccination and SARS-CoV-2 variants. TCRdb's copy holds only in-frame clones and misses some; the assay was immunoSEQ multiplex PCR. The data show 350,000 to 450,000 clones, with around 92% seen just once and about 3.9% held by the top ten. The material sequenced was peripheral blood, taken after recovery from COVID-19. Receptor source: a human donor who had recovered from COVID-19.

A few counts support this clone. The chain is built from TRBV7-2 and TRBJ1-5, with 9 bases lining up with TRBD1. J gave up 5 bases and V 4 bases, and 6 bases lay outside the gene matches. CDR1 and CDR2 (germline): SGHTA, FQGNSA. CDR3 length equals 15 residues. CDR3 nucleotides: TGTGCCAGCAGCTCCACAGGGGGCGTGGATCAGCCCCAGCATTTT. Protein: CASSSTGGVDQPQHF.

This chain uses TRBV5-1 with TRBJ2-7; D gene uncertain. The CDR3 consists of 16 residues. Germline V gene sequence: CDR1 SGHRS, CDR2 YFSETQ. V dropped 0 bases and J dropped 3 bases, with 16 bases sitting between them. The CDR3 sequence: CASSLGLELIIYEQYF. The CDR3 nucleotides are TGCGCCAGCAGCTTGGGGCTAGAATTAATAATCTACGAGCAGTACTTC. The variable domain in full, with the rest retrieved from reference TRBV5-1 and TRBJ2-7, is KAGVTQTPRYLIKTRGQQVTLSCSPISGHRSVSWYQQTPGQGLQFLFEYFSETQRNKGNFPGRFSGRQFSNSRSEMNVSTLELGDSALYLCASSLGLELIIYEQYFGPGTRLTVT.

As DNA, the CDR3 is TGCGCCAGCAGCCAAGATGAGGGGGCAGTAAACTATGGCTACACCTTC. This translates into CASSQDEGAVNYGYTF. The chain joins TRBV4-3 to TRBJ1-2; 7 nucleotides align to TRBD1. The V gene end was trimmed by 0 bases and the J gene end by 2 bases; junction bases not matched to a gene: 6. The CDR3 runs 16 residues. CDR1 LGHNA and CDR2 YSLEER come from the germline V gene.

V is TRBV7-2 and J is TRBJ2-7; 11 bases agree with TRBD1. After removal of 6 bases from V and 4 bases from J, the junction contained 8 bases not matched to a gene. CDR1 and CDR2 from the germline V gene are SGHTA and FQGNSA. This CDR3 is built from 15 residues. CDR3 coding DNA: TGTGCCAGCAGAAAAACCGGGACAGGGGGTTACGAGCAGTACTTC. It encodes CASRKTGTGGYEQYF.

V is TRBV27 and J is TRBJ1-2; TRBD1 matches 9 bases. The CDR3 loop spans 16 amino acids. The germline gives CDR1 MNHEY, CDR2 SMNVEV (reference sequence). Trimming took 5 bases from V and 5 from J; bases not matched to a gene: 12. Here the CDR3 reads CASSTTGGRNRYGYTF. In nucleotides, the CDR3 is TGTGCCAGCAGTACGACAGGGGGACGCAATCGGTATGGCTACACCTTC.